This T cell receptor beta chain emerged from a study of T-cell reconstitution after alpha-beta-depleted transplantation in children. CDR1 SEHNR and CDR2 FQNEAQ come from the germline V gene (reference sequence). V was clipped by 2 bases and J by 6 bases, with 14 bases between them. The CDR3 spans 15 residues. This clonotype was seen many times. Its specificity is not known. During its preparation, the TCRbeta library received unique molecular identifiers. TCRdb redid the calling of the PCR reads with MiXCR, one entry per CDR3 protein. The data show roughly 250,000 distinct CDR3 sequences, roughly 7.7% seen once. Study-wide results and limits: Reports say that about two months after transplant, the alpha-beta T cells came out of several hundred graft clones that had expanded. At day 60, the high TCRbeta diversity found in some patients originated from recipient T cells and thymic progenitors that had survived. The authors attributed T-cell counts and diversity one year after transplant mostly to newly produced T cells.

Material: PBMCs, mostly from graft donor cells, obtained 180 days after TCRalphabeta/CD19-depleted stem cell transplant. The V gene is TRBV7-9, the J gene TRBJ1-5; D might be TRBD1 (5 bases). The source of this sequence is a male patient aged 5 to 17 who had a stem cell transplant for acute lymphoblastic leukemia, so the T cells may come from the graft donor. This CDR3 is CASSLSWGTGQPQHF. The CDR3 nucleotides are TGTGCCAGCAGCTTATCCTGGGGGACGGGTCAGCCCCAGCATTTT.